The 25 T cell receptor beta chains below all came from one sample that was sequenced in a study of PD-1 blockade in mismatch repair-deficient tumors. Libraries were prepared by immunoSEQ multiplex PCR; TCRdb keeps only in-frame clonotypes and omits some of them. Of fewer than 100,000 clones in the sample, more than 65% were seen once. Sequences were derived from peripheral blood, sampled 12 weeks after starting pembrolizumab. These receptors were taken from an adult with mismatch repair-deficient cancer.

The chain recombines TRBV19 with TRBJ2-7; 13 bases fit TRBD2. The CDR3 sequence is 17 residues long. Germline V CDR1 and CDR2: LNHDA, SQIVND (reference sequence). V trimming: 3 bases; J trimming: 1 base; junction bases outside the gene matches: 6. The CDR3 reads CASSMGLAGKDSYEQYF. The CDR3 nucleotides read TGTGCCAGTAGTATGGGACTAGCGGGAAAGGATTCCTACGAGCAGTACTTC.

In its sample, this clone was seen once. The chain couples TRBV13 to TRBJ2-2, with 10 positions matching TRBD1. Trimming at V came to 8 bases and at J to 2 bases, leaving 8 bases not matched to a gene. CDR3 size: 16 residues. CDR1 PRHDT and CDR2 FYEKMQ come from the germline V gene (reference sequence). The CDR3 loop reads CASGTGVGVNTGELFF. The CDR3 coding sequence is TGTGCCAGCGGGACAGGGGTGGGGGTAAACACCGGGGAGCTGTTTTTT.

The rearrangement links TRBV6-1 to TRBJ2-5; D tentatively reads TRBD1 or TRBD2 (5 bases each). Germline V gene data show CDR1 as MNHNS and CDR2 as SASEGT. This CDR3 is 12 amino acids long. Trimming pared 6 bases from V and 4 bases from J, leaving 9 bases between. CDR3 sequence: CASSPGRETQYF. As DNA, the CDR3 is TGTGCCAGCAGCCCAGGGAGAGAGACCCAGTACTTC.

CDR3 DNA sequence: TGTGCCAGCGCCACTAGCGGACCTCAAGAGACCCAGTACTTC. It yields the protein CASATSGPQETQYF. The chain combines TRBV6-5 with TRBJ2-5; 8 positions agree with TRBD2. Germline V gives CDR1 MNHEY, CDR2 SVGAGI. CDR3 size: 14 residues. V shed 8 bases, J shed 2 bases, and the junction held 7 bases outside the gene matches.

This clone was seen once. The DNA of the CDR3 is TGTGCCTGGAGCGTACCGGGCAGGGGCCAGCCCCAGCATTTT. Its translation is CAWSVPGRGQPQHF. The V and J genes are TRBV30 and TRBJ1-5, with a tentative D call TRBD1 (6 bases). Trimming took off 3 bases at V and 7 bases at J, with 16 bases between the two ends. The CDR3 spans 14 residues. From germline, CDR1 is GTSNPN and CDR2 SVGIG (reference sequence).

The chain recombines TRBV5-1 with TRBJ2-7; D is ambiguous. From germline, CDR1 is SGHRS and CDR2 YFSETQ. Trimming pared 4 bases from V and 2 bases from J, leaving 13 bases between. The CDR3 sequence is 14 residues long. As DNA, the CDR3 is TGCGCCAGCAGCCTCGAGACGGCCCCCTACGAGCAGTACTTC. It specifies CASSLETAPYEQYF. The variable domain in full, with the rest retrieved from reference TRBV5-1 and TRBJ2-7, is KAGVTQTPRYLIKTRGQQVTLSCSPISGHRSVSWYQQTPGQGLQFLFEYFSETQRNKGNFPGRFSGRQFSNSRSEMNVSTLELGDSALYLCASSLETAPYEQYFGPGTRLTVT.

The gene calls are TRBV11-3 and TRBJ1-2, with D tentatively TRBD1 (5 bases). This CDR3 is 17 amino acids long. Trimming took off 4 bases at V and 1 base at J, with 19 bases between the two ends. CDR1 is SGHNT and CDR2 is YENEEA in the germline V gene. CDR3 sequence reads: CASSSFDGGLYNYGYTF. CDR3 bases: TGTGCCAGCAGCTCGTTTGACGGGGGACTCTATAACTATGGCTACACCTTC.

This rearrangement joins TRBV4-1 to TRBJ2-1; 8 bases map to TRBD2. The J segment lost 4 bases and the V segment lost 0 bases, leaving 8 bases of the junction unmatched. The CDR3 runs 17 residues. Germline V gene sequence: CDR1 MGHRA, CDR2 YSYEKL. CDR3 amino acids: CASSQDQGGRMYNEQFF. CDR3 nucleotide sequence: TGCGCCAGCAGCCAAGATCAAGGCGGGAGGATGTACAATGAGCAGTTCTTC.

The CDR3 sequence is CASSFLRDPGGSLVTRYF. DNA for the CDR3: TGTGCCAGCAGCTTTCTCAGAGACCCTGGGGGGTCATTGGTCACTCGGTATTTT. The V call is TRBV7-2, the J call TRBJ2-3; possible D gene TRBD2, 6 bases. The CDR3 extends over 18 amino acids. Germline CDR1 is SGHTA and CDR2 is FQGNSA. Trimming left V 3 bases short and J 14 bases short, with 33 bases between.

The chain joins TRBV2 to TRBJ1-1; 9 nucleotides align to TRBD1. The CDR3 totals 15 residues. V dropped 6 bases and J dropped 2; count of bases not matched to a gene: 7. Germline loops: CDR1 SNHLY, CDR2 FYNNEI. CDR3 in amino acids: CASRTGTGRNTEAFF. The CDR3 nucleotides read TGTGCCAGCAGGACAGGGACAGGGAGAAACACTGAAGCTTTCTTT.

The genes are TRBV7-9 and TRBJ2-1, with D possibly TRBD2 on 6 matching bases. Trimming removed 4 bases from V and 5 bases from J, with 12 bases in between. The CDR3 is 14 residues long. Germline values: CDR1 SEHNR, CDR2 FQNEAQ (reference sequence). In nucleotides, the CDR3 is TGTGCCAGCAGCTCCACCGGGAGCCACAATGAGCAGTTCTTC. Protein product: CASSSTGSHNEQFF.

This rearrangement joins TRBV5-6 to TRBJ2-7; TRBD1 or TRBD2 may be the D gene (5 bases each). Germline V gives CDR1 SGHDT, CDR2 YYEEEE. Trimming left V 4 bases short and J 7 bases short, with 18 bases between. The CDR3 has 14 amino acids. CDR3 region: CASSLIDGTQEQYF. In DNA, the CDR3 is TGTGCCAGCAGCCTAATCGACGGGACGCAGGAGCAGTACTTC.

The sample holds one count of this clone. The CDR3 is CASSQGGSGRGNEQFF. DNA for the CDR3: TGTGCCAGCAGCCAGGGGGGTAGCGGGAGGGGCAATGAGCAGTTCTTC. V usage is TRBV7-2 and J usage is TRBJ2-1; 11 bases map to TRBD2. Germline-derived CDR1 and CDR2 are SGHTA and FQGNSA. The CDR3 consists of 16 residues. The trim removed 5 bases at V and 6 bases at J, leaving 9 bases unmatched.

The chain employs TRBV29-1 and TRBJ2-2; D not certain. The ends were cut back, 7 bases at V and 1 base at J, with 13 bases in the middle. CDR3 length: 14 amino acids. Germline V gives CDR1 SQVTM, CDR2 ANQGSEA. The CDR3 DNA follows: TGCAGCGCCCAACAGATGCAGAACACCGGGGAGCTGTTTTTT. Translating it yields CSAQQMQNTGELFF.

The chain has TRBV7-6 and TRBJ2-7; maybe TRBD2 (8 bases). The CDR3 loop spans 17 amino acids. Looked up from germline, CDR1 is SGHVS and CDR2 is FNYEAQ. The germline V and J ends were trimmed by 5 bases and 2 bases, with 22 bases remaining between them. CDR3 DNA sequence: TGTGCCAGCAGCCGGGGGGGGCCGGGACAGCCAGCCTACGAGCAGTACTTC. This encodes CASSRGGPGQPAYEQYF.

CDR3 nucleotide sequence: TGTGCCAGCAGCTTGATAAAGGGACACGGTTACAATGAGCAGTTCTTC. Encoded protein: CASSLIKGHGYNEQFF. This chain joins TRBV5-8 and TRBJ2-1, with a tentative D call TRBD1 (6 bases). Germline V gene lookup returns CDR1 SGHTS and CDR2 YDEGEE. This CDR3 is 16 amino acids long. Trimming removed 1 base from V and 4 bases from J, with 15 bases in between. The variable domain in full, completed from reference TRBV5-8 and TRBJ2-1, reads EAGVTQSPTHLIKTRGQQATLRCSPISGHTSVYWYQQALGLGLQFLLWYDEGEERNRGNFPPRFSGRQFPNYSSELNVNALELEDSALYLCASSLIKGHGYNEQFFGPGTRLTVL.

This clone came up once. This chain links TRBV10-2 with TRBJ2-7; 13 bases match TRBD2. CDR1 is WSHSY and CDR2 is SAAADI in the germline V gene. Trimming removed 5 bases from V and 2 bases from J; junction bases left unmatched: 9. This CDR3 comprises 17 residues. This CDR3 is CASSSPRTSGGPYEQYF. DNA of the CDR3: TGCGCCAGCAGTTCGCCTAGGACTAGCGGGGGTCCCTACGAGCAGTACTTC.

The J gene is TRBJ1-4, the V gene TRBV7-2; D is perhaps TRBD1 (5 bases). Trimming shortened V by 1 base and J by 8 bases, and 14 bases separated the two germline ends. There are 15 residues in the CDR3. CDR1 SGHTA and CDR2 FQGNSA come from the germline V gene. The CDR3 loop is CASSLGDGRGEKLFF. The CDR3 coding sequence is TGTGCCAGCAGCTTAGGGGACGGCCGCGGGGAAAAACTGTTTTTT.

The chain links TRBV6-6 to TRBJ2-7; 12 positions match TRBD1. This CDR3 has 16 amino acids. Germline CDR1 MNHNY, CDR2 SVGAGI (reference sequence). Trimming cost V 0 bases and J 6 bases; bases outside gene matches: 6. The CDR3 here is CASSYSAGQGAIEQYF. Here the CDR3 DNA reads TGTGCCAGCAGTTACTCGGCGGGACAGGGGGCTATCGAGCAGTACTTC.

The chain recombines TRBV4-1 with TRBJ1-1, with D uncertain. Trimming stripped 0 bases from V and 4 bases from J, with 12 bases between. Germline CDR1 and CDR2: MGHRA and YSYEKL. The length of the CDR3 is 15 residues. CDR3 residues: CASSQDRTVGTEAFF. CDR3 in DNA: TGCGCCAGCAGCCAAGATCGGACGGTAGGCACTGAAGCTTTCTTT.

The rearrangement uses TRBV5-6 and TRBJ2-2; TRBD2 is a possible D gene (6 bases). Germline V CDR1 and CDR2: SGHDT, YYEEEE. V was shortened by 3 bases and J by 4 bases, with 10 bases between the two germline ends. CDR3 size: 14 residues. The CDR3 DNA reads TGTGCCAGCAGCTCCGGGACTTTCACCGGGGAGCTGTTTTTT. It is translated as CASSSGTFTGELFF.

The chain links TRBV7-9 to TRBJ2-3; D not resolved. Germline assignment: CDR1 SEHNR and CDR2 FQNEAQ (reference sequence). V was clipped by 5 bases and J by 0 bases, with 12 bases between them. The CDR3 extends over 15 amino acids. CDR3 residues: CASSPTTLSTDTQYF. CDR3 nucleotides: TGTGCCAGCAGCCCTACAACCCTTAGCACAGATACGCAGTATTTT.

This clone was seen a handful of times. The gene calls are TRBV10-3 and TRBJ2-1; D call uncertain. Trimming removed 0 bases at V and 12 bases at J, with 18 bases between. The CDR3 totals 15 residues. Germline V gene data show CDR1 as ENHRY and CDR2 as SYGVKD. The CDR3 DNA follows: TGTGCCATCAGTGAGTCGGGCTTCAGTCCCCCCCGGCAGTTCTTC. Its translation is CAISESGFSPPRQFF.

There are many counts of this clone. The J gene is TRBJ1-2, the V gene TRBV19; 9 bases agree with TRBD1. The CDR3 consists of 15 residues. Germline loops: CDR1 LNHDA, CDR2 SQIVND (reference sequence). Unmatched junction bases numbered 5, after V lost 4 bases and J lost 2 bases. In nucleotides, the CDR3 is TGTGCCAGTAGTACCGCCGGGACAGGGAACTATGGCTACACCTTC. Translation: CASSTAGTGNYGYTF.

The chain links TRBV9 to TRBJ2-7; 7 bases line up with TRBD2. The V gene end was trimmed by 0 bases and the J gene end by 0 bases; junction bases not matched to a gene: 0. This CDR3 has 14 residues. The V gene's germline CDR1 is SGDLS and CDR2 YYNGEE. The CDR3 loop is CASSVASGSYEQYF. CDR3 nucleotides: TGTGCCAGCAGCGTAGCTAGCGGCTCCTACGAGCAGTACTTC.